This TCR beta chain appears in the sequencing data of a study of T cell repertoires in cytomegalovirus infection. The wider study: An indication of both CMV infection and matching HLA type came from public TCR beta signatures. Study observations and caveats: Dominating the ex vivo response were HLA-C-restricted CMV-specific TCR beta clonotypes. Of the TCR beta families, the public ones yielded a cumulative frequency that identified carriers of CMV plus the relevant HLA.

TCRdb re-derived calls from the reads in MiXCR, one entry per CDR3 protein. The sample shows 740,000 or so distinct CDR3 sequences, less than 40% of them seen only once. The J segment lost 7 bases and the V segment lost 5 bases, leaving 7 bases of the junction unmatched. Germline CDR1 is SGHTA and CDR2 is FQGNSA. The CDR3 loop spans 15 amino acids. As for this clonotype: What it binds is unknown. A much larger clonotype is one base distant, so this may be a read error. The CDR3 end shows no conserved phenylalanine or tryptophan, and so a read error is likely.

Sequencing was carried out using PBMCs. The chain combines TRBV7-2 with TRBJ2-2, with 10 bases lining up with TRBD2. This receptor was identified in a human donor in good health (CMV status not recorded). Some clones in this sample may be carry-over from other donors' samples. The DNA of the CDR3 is TGTGCCAGCAGCCCGCGGCTAGCGGGAGTCGGGGAGCTGTTTTGT. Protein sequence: CASSPRLAGVGELFC.